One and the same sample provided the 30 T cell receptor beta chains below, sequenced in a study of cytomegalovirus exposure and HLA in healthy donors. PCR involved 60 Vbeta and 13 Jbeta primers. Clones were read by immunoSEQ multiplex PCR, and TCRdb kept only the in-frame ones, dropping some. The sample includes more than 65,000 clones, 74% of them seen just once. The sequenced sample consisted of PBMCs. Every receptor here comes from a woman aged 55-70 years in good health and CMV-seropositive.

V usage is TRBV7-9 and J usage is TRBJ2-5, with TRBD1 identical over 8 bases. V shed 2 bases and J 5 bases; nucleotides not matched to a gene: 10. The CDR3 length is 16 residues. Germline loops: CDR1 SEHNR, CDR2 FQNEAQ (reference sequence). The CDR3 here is CASSLSAGGALETQYF. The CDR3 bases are TGTGCCAGCAGCTTATCGGCAGGGGGCGCGCTGGAGACCCAGTACTTC.

The CDR3 region is CAWSGLAGVTGELFF. The CDR3 DNA reads as TGTGCCTGGAGTGGCCTAGCTGGGGTCACCGGGGAGCTGTTTTTT. The V call is TRBV30, the J call TRBJ2-2, with a possible D match to TRBD2 (5 bases). Trimming left V 1 base short and J 4 bases short, with 13 bases between. Germline assignment: CDR1 GTSNPN and CDR2 SVGIG (reference sequence). This CDR3 spans 15 amino acids.

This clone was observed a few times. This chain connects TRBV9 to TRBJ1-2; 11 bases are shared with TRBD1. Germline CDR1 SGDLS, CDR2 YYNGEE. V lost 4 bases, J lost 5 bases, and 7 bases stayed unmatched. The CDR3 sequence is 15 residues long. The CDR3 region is CASSIGTGGRYGYTF. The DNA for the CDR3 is TGTGCCAGCAGCATAGGGACAGGGGGAAGATATGGCTACACCTTC.

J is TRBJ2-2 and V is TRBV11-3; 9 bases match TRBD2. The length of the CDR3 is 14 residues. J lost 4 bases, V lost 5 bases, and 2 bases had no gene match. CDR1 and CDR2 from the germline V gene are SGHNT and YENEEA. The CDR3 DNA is TGTGCCAGCAGCAATAGCGGGGGCACCGGGGAGCTGTTTTTT. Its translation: CASSNSGGTGELFF.

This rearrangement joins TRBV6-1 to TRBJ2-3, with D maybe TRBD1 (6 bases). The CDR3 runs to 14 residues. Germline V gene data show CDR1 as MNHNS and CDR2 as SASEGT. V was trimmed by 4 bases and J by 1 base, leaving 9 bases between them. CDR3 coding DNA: TGTGCCAGCAGTGGGGCAGGGGGCACAGATACGCAGTATTTT. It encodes CASSGAGGTDTQYF.

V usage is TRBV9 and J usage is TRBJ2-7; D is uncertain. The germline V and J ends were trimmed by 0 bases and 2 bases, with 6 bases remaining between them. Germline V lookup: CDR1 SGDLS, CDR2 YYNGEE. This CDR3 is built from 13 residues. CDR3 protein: CASSVGQTYEQYF. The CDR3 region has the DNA TGTGCCAGCAGCGTAGGGCAGACCTACGAGCAGTACTTC.

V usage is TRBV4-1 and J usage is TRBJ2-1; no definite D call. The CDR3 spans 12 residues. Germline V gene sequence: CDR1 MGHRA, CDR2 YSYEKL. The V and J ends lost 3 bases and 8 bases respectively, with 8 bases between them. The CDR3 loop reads CASSHDADEQFF. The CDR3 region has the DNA TGCGCCAGCAGCCATGACGCGGATGAGCAGTTCTTC.

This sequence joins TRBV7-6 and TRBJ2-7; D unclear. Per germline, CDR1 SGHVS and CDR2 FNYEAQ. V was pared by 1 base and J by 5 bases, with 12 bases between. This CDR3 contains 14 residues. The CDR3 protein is CASSLESGTHEQYF. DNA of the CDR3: TGTGCCAGCAGCTTAGAGTCAGGTACCCACGAGCAGTACTTC.

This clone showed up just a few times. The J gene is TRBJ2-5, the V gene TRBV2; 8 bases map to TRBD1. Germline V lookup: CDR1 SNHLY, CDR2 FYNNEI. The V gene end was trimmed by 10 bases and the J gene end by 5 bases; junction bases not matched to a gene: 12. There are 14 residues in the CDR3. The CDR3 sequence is CATKRDRSVETQYF. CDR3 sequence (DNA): TGTGCCACAAAACGGGACAGGTCTGTCGAGACCCAGTACTTC.

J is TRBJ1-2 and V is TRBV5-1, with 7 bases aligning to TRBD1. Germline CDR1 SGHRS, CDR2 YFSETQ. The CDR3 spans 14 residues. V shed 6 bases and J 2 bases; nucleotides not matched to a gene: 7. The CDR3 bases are TGCGCCAGCACCGGACAGACAGGGAACTATGGCTACACCTTC. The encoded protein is CASTGQTGNYGYTF.

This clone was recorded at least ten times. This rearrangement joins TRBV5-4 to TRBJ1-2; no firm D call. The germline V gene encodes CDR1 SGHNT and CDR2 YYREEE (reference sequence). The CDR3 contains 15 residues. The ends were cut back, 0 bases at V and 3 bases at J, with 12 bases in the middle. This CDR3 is CASSLADGRDYGYTF. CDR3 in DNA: TGTGCCAGCAGCTTGGCAGACGGGCGGGACTATGGCTACACCTTC.

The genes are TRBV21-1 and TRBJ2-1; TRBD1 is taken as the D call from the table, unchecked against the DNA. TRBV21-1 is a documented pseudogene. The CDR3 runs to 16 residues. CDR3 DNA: TGTGCCAGCACCCCCGTAGACATTTGTTCCTACAATGAGCAGTTCTTC. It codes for CASTPVDICSYNEQFF.

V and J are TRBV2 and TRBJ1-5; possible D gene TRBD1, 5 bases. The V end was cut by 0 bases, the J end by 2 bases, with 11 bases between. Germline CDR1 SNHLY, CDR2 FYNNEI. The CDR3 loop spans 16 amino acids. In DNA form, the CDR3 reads TGTGCCAGCAGTGAAGCGCGGGGGATGGGCAATCAGCCCCAGCATTTT. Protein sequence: CASSEARGMGNQPQHF.

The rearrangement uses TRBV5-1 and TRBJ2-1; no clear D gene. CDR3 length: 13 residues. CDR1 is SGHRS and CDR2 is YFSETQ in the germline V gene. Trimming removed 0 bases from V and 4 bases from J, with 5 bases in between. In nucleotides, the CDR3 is TGCGCCAGCAGCTTGGACAGTTACAATGAGCAGTTCTTC. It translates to CASSLDSYNEQFF.

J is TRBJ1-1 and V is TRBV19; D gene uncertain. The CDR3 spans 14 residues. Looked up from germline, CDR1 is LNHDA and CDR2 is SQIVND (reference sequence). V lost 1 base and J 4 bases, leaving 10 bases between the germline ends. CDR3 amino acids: CASSIGAGRTEAFF. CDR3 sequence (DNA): TGTGCCAGTAGTATAGGTGCGGGTCGCACTGAAGCTTTCTTT.

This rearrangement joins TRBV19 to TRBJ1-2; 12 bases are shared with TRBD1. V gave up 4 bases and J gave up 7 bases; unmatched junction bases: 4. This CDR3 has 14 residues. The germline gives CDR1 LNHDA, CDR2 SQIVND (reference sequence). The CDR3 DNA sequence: TGTGCCAGTAGTAAGGGGACAGGGGGCCTTGGCTACACCTTC. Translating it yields CASSKGTGGLGYTF.

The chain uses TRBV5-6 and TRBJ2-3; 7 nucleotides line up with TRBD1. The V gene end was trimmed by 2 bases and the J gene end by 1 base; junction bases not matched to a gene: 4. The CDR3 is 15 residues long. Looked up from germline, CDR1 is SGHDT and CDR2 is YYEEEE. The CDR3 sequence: CASSFTGVRTDTQYF. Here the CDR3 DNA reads TGTGCCAGCAGCTTCACAGGGGTGCGCACAGATACGCAGTATTTT.

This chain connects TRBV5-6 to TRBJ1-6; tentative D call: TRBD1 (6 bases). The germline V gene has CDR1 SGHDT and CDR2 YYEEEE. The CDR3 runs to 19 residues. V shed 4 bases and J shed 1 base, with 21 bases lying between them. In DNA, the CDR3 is TGTGCCAGCAGCCCCGGGGTCACACAGGGATGGTCCTATAATTCACCCCTCCACTTT. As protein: CASSPGVTQGWSYNSPLHF.

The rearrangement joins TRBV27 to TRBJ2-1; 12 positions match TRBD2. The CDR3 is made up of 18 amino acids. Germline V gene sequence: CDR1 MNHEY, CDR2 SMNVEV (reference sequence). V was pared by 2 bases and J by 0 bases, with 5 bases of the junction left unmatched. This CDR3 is CASSLASGGGYSYNEQFF. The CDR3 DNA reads TGTGCCAGCAGTTTAGCTAGCGGGGGGGGCTACTCCTACAATGAGCAGTTCTTC.

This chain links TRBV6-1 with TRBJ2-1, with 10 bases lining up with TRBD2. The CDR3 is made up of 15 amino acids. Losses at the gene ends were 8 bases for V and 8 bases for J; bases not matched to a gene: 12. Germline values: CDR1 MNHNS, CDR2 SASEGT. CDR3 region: CASREYVAGGHEQFF. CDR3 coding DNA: TGTGCCAGCCGGGAATATGTAGCGGGAGGCCATGAGCAGTTCTTC.

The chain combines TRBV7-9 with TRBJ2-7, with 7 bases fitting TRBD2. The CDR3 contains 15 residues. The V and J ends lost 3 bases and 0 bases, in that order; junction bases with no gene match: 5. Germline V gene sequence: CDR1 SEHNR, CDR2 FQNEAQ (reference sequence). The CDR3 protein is CASSFSSGFSYEQYF. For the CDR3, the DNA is TGTGCCAGCAGCTTCTCTAGCGGCTTCTCCTACGAGCAGTACTTC.

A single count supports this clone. The chain's CDR3 is CASSTGSRVGQPQHF. For the CDR3, the DNA is TGTGCCAGCAGCACAGGGTCCCGTGTCGGGCAGCCCCAGCATTTT. The gene calls are TRBV6-6 and TRBJ1-5, with D perhaps matching TRBD1 (6 bases). CDR3 length: 15 residues. Germline values: CDR1 MNHNY, CDR2 SVGAGI (reference sequence). V shed 6 bases and J shed 7 bases, with 19 bases lying between them.

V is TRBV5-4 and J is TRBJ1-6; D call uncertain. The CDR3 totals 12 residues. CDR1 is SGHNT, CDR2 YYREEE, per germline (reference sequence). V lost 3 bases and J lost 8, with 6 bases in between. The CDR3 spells CASSSGDSPLHF. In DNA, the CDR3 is TGTGCCAGCAGCTCGGGTGATTCACCCCTCCACTTT.

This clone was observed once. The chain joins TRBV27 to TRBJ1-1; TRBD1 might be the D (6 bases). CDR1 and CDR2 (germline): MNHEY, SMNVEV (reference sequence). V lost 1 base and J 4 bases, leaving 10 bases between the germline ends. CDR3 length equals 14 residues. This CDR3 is CASSLFGTSTEAFF. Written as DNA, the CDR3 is TGTGCCAGCAGTTTATTCGGGACATCCACTGAAGCTTTCTTT.

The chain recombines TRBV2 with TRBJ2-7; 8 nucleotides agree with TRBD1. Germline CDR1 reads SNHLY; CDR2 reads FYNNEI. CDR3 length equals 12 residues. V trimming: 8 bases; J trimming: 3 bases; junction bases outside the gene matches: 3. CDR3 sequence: CASDGQGYEQYF. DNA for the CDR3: TGTGCCAGCGACGGACAGGGCTACGAGCAGTACTTC.

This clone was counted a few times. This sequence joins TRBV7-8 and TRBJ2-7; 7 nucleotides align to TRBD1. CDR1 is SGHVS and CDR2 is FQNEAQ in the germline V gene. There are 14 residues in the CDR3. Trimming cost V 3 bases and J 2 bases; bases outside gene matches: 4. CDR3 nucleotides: TGTGCCAGCAGCTTTCCAGGGGGTACCTACGAGCAGTACTTC. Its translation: CASSFPGGTYEQYF. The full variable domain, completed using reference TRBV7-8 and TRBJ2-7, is GAGVSQSPRYKVAKRGQDVALRCDPISGHVSLFWYQQALGQGPEFLTYFQNEAQLDKSGLPSDRFFAERPEGSVSTLKIQRTQQEDSAVYLCASSFPGGTYEQYFGPGTRLTVT.

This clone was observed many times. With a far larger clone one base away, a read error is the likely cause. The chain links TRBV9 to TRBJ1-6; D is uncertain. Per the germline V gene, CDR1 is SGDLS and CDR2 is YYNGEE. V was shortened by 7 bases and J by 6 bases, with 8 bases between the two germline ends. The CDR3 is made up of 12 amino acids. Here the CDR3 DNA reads TGTGCCAGCTGGGCGCCTAATTCACCCCTCCACTTT. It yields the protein CASWAPNSPLHF. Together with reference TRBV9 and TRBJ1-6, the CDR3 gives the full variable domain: DSGVTQTPKHLITATGQRVTLRCSPRSGDLSVYWYQQSLDQGLQFLIQYYNGEERAKGNILERFSAQQFPDLHSELNLSSLELGDSALYFCASWAPNSPLHFGNGTRLTVT.

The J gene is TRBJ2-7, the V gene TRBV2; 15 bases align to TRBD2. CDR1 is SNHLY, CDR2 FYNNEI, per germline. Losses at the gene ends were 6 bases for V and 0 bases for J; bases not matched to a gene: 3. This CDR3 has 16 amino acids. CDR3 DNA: TGTGCCAGCAGGGGACTAGCGGGGGGAAGCTCCTACGAGCAGTACTTC. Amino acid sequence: CASRGLAGGSSYEQYF.

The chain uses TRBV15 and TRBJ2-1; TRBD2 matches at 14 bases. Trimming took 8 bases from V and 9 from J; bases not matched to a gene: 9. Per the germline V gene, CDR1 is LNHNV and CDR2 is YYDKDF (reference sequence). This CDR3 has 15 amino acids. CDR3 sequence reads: CATERTSGRRGEQFF. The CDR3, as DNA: TGTGCCACCGAGAGGACTAGCGGGAGGAGAGGTGAGCAGTTCTTC.

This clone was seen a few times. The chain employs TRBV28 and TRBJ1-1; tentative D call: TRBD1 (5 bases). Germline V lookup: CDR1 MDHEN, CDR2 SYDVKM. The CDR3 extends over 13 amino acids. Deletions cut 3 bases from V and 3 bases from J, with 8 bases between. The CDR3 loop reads CASSLGEDTEAFF. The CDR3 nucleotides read TGTGCCAGCAGTTTGGGGGAGGACACTGAAGCTTTCTTT.